Listed here are 3 T cell receptor beta chains from one sample, sequenced in a study of radiation and T cells in renal cell carcinoma. Sequencing was performed with immunoSEQ multiplex PCR; in TCRdb, only in-frame clones are kept and a portion is missing. This sample carries 87,000 or so clones, 70% to 90% of them seen once, and the ten largest clones take 6% to 9%. Described time point: baseline pretreatment blood. The sample's treatment: 15 Gy SBRT to primary tumor, nephrectomy 4 weeks later. The sequenced sample was blood, obtained from a patient whose treatment included radiotherapy and nephrectomy. Receptors originate from a man between 45 and 60 years old with renal cell carcinoma.

This clone came up a few times. The chain couples TRBV11-1 to TRBJ2-2; D is possibly TRBD1 or TRBD2 (5 bases each). Trimming removed 3 bases at V and 7 bases at J, with 15 bases between. CDR3 length: 15 amino acids. Per the germline V gene, CDR1 is SGHAT and CDR2 is FQDESV (reference sequence). CDR3 protein: CASSLRQWGDGELFF. CDR3 DNA sequence: TGTGCCAGCAGCTTGAGACAGTGGGGAGACGGGGAGCTGTTTTTT.

The chain recombines TRBV18 with TRBJ1-4; tentative D call: TRBD1 (5 bases). The CDR3 is made up of 17 amino acids. V was cut by 3 bases and J by 3 bases, with 17 bases left in between. Per the germline V gene, CDR1 is KGHSH and CDR2 is LQKENI. The CDR3 nucleotides are TGTGCCAGCTCACCTTTCATGGGGCGCGCGGCTAATGAAAAACTGTTTTTT. This sequence encodes CASSPFMGRAANEKLFF.

The chain uses TRBV5-1 and TRBJ1-2, with D unresolved. The ends were cut back, 4 bases at V and 2 bases at J, with 15 bases in the middle. The CDR3 loop spans 15 amino acids. Germline assignment: CDR1 SGHRS and CDR2 YFSETQ. The CDR3 bases are TGCGCCAGCAGCACCACTCTCGTCGGGAACTATGGCTACACCTTC. Its protein product is CASSTTLVGNYGYTF.